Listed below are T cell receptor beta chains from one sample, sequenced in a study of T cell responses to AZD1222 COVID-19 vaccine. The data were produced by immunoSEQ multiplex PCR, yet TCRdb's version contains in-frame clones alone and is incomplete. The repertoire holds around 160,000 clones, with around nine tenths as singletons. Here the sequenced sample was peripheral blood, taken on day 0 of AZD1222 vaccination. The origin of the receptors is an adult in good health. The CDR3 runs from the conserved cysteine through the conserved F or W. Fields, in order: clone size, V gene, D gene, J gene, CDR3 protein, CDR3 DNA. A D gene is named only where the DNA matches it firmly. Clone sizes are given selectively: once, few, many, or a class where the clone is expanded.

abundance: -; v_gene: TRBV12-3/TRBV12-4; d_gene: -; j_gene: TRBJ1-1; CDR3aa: CASSLNKNTEAFF; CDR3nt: TGTGCCAGCAGTTTAAACAAGAACACTGAAGCTTTCTTT
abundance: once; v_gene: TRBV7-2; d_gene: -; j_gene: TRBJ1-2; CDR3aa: CASSLGIFYGYTF; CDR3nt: TGTGCCAGCAGCCTGGGGATCTTCTATGGCTACACCTTC
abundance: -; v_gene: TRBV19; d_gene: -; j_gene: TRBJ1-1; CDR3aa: CASSIPTRDAFF; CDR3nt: TGTGCCAGTAGTATACCCACAAGGGACGCTTTCTTT
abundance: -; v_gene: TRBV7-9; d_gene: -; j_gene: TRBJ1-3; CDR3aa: CASSLSISGNTIYF; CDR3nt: TGTGCCAGCAGCTTAAGTATCTCTGGAAACACCATATATTTT
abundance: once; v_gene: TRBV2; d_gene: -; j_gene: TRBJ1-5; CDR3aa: CASSPPNQPQHF; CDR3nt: TGTGCCAGCTCGCCACCGAATCAGCCCCAGCATTTT
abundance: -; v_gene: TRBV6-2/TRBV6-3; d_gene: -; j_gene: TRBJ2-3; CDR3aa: CASTPSGPPDTQYF; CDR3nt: TGTGCCAGCACCCCCAGCGGCCCCCCAGATACGCAGTATTTT
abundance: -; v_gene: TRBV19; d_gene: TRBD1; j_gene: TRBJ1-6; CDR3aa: CASSSRQGYNSPLHF; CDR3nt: TGTGCCAGTAGTAGTCGACAGGGCTATAATTCACCCCTCCACTTT
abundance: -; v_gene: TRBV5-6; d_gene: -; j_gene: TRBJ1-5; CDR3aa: CASSRRQSHQPQHF; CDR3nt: TGTGCCAGCAGCCGAAGACAGTCCCATCAGCCCCAGCATTTT
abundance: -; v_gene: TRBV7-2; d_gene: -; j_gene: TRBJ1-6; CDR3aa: CASNFGGGRDNSPLHF; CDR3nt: TGTGCCAGCAACTTCGGGGGGGGGCGAGATAATTCACCCCTCCACTTT
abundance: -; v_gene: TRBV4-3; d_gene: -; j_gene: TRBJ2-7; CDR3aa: CASSLLIDGRYEQYF; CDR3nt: TGCGCCAGCAGCCTTCTGATTGACGGGCGCTACGAGCAGTACTTC
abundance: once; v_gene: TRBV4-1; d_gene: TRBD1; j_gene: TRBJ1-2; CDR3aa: CASSPGQGALGGYTF; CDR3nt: TGCGCCAGCAGCCCGGGACAGGGGGCCCTAGGGGGCTACACCTTC
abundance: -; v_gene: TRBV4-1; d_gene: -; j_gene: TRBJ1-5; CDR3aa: CASSKVREEPQHF; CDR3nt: TGCGCCAGCTCCAAGGTCAGGGAGGAGCCCCAGCATTTT
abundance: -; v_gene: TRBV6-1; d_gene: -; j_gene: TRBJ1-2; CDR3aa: CASSEGNGGPPYGYTF; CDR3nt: TGTGCCAGCAGTGAAGGGAACGGAGGACCGCCGTACGGCTACACCTTC
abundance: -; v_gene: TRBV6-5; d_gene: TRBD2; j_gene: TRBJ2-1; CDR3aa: CASRGLAGVNEQFF; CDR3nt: TGTGCCAGCAGGGGACTAGCGGGAGTGAATGAGCAGTTCTTC
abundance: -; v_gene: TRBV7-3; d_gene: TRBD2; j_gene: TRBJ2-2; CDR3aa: CASSVGLGFAGELFF; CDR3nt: TGTGCCAGCAGCGTGGGACTAGGGTTCGCCGGGGAGCTGTTTTTT
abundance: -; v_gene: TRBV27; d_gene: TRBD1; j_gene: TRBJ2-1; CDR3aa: CASTGASYNEQFF; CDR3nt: TGTGCCAGTACAGGGGCCTCCTACAATGAGCAGTTCTTC
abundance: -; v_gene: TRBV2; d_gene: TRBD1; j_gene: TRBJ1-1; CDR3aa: CASSTRDRGLAFF; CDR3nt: TGTGCCAGCAGTACCAGGGACAGGGGGTTAGCTTTCTTT
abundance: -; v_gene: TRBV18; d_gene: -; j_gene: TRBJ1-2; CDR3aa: CASSPNRDLGGYTF; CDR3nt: TGTGCCAGCTCACCAAACAGGGACTTGGGTGGCTACACCTTC
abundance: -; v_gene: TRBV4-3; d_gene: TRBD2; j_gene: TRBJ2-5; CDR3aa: CASSQDWASGSAETQYF; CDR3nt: TGCGCCAGCAGCCAAGATTGGGCTAGCGGGAGCGCAGAGACCCAGTACTTC
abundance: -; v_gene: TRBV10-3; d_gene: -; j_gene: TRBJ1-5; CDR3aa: CAIRETATQPQHF; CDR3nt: TGTGCCATCAGGGAGACAGCGACTCAGCCCCAGCATTTT
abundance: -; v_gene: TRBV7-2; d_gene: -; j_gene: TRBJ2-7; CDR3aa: CASSWLGQNSPYEQYF; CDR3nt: TGTGCCAGCAGCTGGCTCGGACAGAATAGTCCCTACGAGCAGTACTTC
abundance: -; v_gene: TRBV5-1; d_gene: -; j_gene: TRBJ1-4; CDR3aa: CASSAGVREKLFF; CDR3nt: TGCGCCAGCAGCGCAGGGGTGAGGGAAAAACTGTTTTTT
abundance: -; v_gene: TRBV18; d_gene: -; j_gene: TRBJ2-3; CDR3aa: CASSQGGGDTQYF; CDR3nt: TGTGCCAGCTCGCAGGGGGGCGGAGATACGCAGTATTTT
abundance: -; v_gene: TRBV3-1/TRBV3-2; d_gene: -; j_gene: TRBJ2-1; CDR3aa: CASSQTNQDNEQFF; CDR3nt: TGTGCCAGCAGCCAAACAAACCAGGACAATGAGCAGTTCTTC
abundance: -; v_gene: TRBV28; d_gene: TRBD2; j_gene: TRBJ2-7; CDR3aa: CASSQTSGFTYEQYF; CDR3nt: TGTGCCAGCAGTCAGACTAGCGGGTTTACTTACGAGCAGTACTTC
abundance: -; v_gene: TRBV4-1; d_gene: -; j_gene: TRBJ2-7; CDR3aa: CASSQETGSRRYEQYF; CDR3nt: TGCGCCAGCAGCCAAGAGACCGGGTCTCGTCGCTACGAGCAGTACTTC
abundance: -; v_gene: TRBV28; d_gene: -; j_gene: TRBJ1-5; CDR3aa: CASSLSRMGNQPQHF; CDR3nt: TGTGCCAGCAGTTTAAGCAGGATGGGCAATCAGCCCCAGCATTTT